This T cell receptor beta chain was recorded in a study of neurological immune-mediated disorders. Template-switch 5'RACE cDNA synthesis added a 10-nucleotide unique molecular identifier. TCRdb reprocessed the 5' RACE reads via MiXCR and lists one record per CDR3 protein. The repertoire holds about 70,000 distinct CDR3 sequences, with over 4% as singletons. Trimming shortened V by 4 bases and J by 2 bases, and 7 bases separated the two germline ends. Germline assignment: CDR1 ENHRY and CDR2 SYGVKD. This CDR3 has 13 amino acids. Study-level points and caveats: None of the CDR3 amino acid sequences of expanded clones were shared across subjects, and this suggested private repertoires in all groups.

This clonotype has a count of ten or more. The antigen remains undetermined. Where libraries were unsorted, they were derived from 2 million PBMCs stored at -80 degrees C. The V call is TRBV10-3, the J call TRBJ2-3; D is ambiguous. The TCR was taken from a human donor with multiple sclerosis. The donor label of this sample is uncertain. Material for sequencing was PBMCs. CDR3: CAISAPHTDTQYF. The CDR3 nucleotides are TGTGCCATCAGTGCCCCTCACACAGATACGCAGTATTTT.